The source of this TCR beta chain is a study of control samples from healthy donors and cancer patients. Deletions cut 9 bases from V and 0 bases from J, with 15 bases between. The CDR3 length is 15 residues. The V gene's germline CDR1 is LNHDA and CDR2 SQIVND (reference sequence). This table comes from immunoSEQ multiplex PCR, and its TCRdb copy is limited to in-frame clones, with some not included. The repertoire holds about 220,000 clones, with just under 95% as singletons. The source is a man aged 45-60 years in good health. The sequenced material came from blood. V is TRBV19 and J is TRBJ1-5; D is unclear. CDR3 sequence: CASQGLTPSNQPQHF. For the CDR3, the DNA is TGTGCCAGCCAAGGCCTGACGCCTAGCAATCAGCCCCAGCATTTT.